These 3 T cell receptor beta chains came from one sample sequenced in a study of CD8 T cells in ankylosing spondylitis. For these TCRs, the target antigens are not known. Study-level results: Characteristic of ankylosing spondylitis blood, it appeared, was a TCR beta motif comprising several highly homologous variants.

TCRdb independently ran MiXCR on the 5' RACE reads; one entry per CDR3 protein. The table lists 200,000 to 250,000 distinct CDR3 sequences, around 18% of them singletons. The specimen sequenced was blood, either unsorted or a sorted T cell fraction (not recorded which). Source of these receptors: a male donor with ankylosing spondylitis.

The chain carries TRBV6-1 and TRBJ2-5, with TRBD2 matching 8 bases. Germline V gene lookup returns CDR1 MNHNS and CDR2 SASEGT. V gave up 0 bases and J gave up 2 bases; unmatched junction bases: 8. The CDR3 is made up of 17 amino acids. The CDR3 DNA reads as TGTGCCAGCAGTGAAGCGACGGCAAGCGGGGGACAAGAGACCCAGTACTTC. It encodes CASSEATASGGQETQYF.

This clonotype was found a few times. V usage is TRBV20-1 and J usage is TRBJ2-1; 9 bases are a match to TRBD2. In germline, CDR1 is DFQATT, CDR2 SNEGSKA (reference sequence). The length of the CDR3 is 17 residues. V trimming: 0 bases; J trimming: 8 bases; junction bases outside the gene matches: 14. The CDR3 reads CSARDRASGDIMDEQFF. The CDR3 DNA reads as TGCAGTGCTAGAGATAGGGCTAGCGGGGACATCATGGATGAGCAGTTCTTC.

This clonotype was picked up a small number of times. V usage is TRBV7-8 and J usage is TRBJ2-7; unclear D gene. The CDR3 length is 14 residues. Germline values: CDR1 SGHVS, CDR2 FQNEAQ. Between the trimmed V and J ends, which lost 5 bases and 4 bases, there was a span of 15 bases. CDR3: CASSQLISEYEQYF. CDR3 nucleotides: TGTGCCAGCAGCCAGCTGATAAGCGAGTACGAGCAGTACTTC.